The rows below give T cell receptor beta chains drawn from one sample of a study of technical replicates of blood from several donors. Libraries were prepared by immunoSEQ multiplex PCR; TCRdb keeps only in-frame clonotypes and omits some of them. The sample yields about 85,000 clones, roughly 94% seen once. Sample: T cells isolated from PBMCs. Every receptor here comes from a human donor in good health. Each CDR3 is given with its conserved first and last residue. A D gene is named only where the DNA matches it firmly. Not all rows give a size; the values are once, few, many and, for expanded clones, a class.

clone_size | j_call | v_call | d_call | cdr3_nt | cdr3_aa
. | TRBJ2-7 | TRBV5-1 | TRBD2 | TGCGCCAGCAGAAAAGGTGGGACTAGCGGGGATTTTTCCTACGAGCAGTACTTC | CASRKGGTSGDFSYEQYF
once | TRBJ2-1 | TRBV5-1 | . | TGCGCCAGCAGCTTGGAGCCTGGGAGCTACAATGAGCAGTTCTTC | CASSLEPGSYNEQFF
. | TRBJ1-5 | TRBV30 | . | TGTGCCTGGAGTGTGAACGGTATAGTGTATAGCAATCAGCCCCAGCATTTT | CAWSVNGIVYSNQPQHF
. | TRBJ1-1 | TRBV6-1 | . | TGTGCCAGCAGTGAATTCTTTAAGGGGATGGCTTTCTTT | CASSEFFKGMAFF
once | TRBJ1-5 | TRBV7-2 | . | TGTGCCAGCAGCTCCTATGATCAGCCCCAGCATTTT | CASSSYDQPQHF
. | TRBJ2-5 | TRBV5-6 | . | TGTGCCAGCAGCTTGGTTCGGGGTACGAAGACCCAGTACTTC | CASSLVRGTKTQYF
. | TRBJ2-1 | TRBV10-1 | TRBD2 | TGCGCCAGCAGTAGGACTAGCGGGGAAGATGAGCAGTTCTTC | CASSRTSGEDEQFF
. | TRBJ1-1 | TRBV19 | . | TGTGCCAGTAGTCCCGGGACGCGGCGGGGCCCTGAAGCTTTCTTT | CASSPGTRRGPEAFF
. | TRBJ2-1 | TRBV5-1 | . | TGCGCCAGCAGTGGTGGTGGCGCGTTACTTCGGAGAATGGATGAGCAGTTCTTC | CASSGGGALLRRMDEQFF
. | TRBJ2-2 | TRBV19 | TRBD1 | TGTGCCAGTAGTAGACAGGGGCTCACCGGGGAGCTGTTTTTT | CASSRQGLTGELFF
. | TRBJ2-2 | TRBV10-2 | . | TGCGCCAGCAGTTTCGGGTACACCGGGGAGCTGTTTTTT | CASSFGYTGELFF
once | TRBJ1-2 | TRBV14 | TRBD1 | TGTGCCAGCAGCCCCTCATACGGCATTAGACAGGGGGCGGCCGGCTACACCTTC | CASSPSYGIRQGAAGYTF
. | TRBJ1-1 | TRBV4-2 | . | TGTGCCAGCAGCCAAGGAACAGGGCCGAACACTGAAGCTTTCTTT | CASSQGTGPNTEAFF
once | TRBJ2-5 | TRBV5-6 | . | TGTGCCAGCAGCTTGACAGGAGCAGAGACCCAGTACTTC | CASSLTGAETQYF
. | TRBJ2-1 | TRBV9 | TRBD1 | TGTGCCAGCAGCGTAGGACAGGGGACCTACAATGAGCAGTTCTTC | CASSVGQGTYNEQFF
. | TRBJ2-7 | TRBV30 | TRBD1 | TGTGCCTGGGTCGTATTCCCCCTAGAAAGATCGGGGTCGGGACAGGTACTCCACGAGCAGTACTTC | CAWVVFPLERSGSGQVLHEQYF
. | TRBJ2-5 | TRBV10-3 | TRBD2 | TGTGCCATCAGAGACGGACTAGCGGGAGGGCCCCGGGAGACCCAGTACTTC | CAIRDGLAGGPRETQYF
. | TRBJ2-3 | TRBV6-5 | TRBD2 | TGTGCCAGCAGTTTCGGGAGGCGCACAGATACGCAGTATTTT | CASSFGRRTDTQYF
once | TRBJ1-5 | TRBV7-2 | TRBD1 | TGTGCCAGCAGCTTAGCTGGACAGGGGGGCAATCAGCCCCAGCATTTT | CASSLAGQGGNQPQHF
once | TRBJ2-1 | TRBV2 | TRBD1 | TGTGCCAGCAGTCCACAACAGGGGGAGTTATACAATGAGCAGTTCTTC | CASSPQQGELYNEQFF